This T cell receptor beta chain was sequenced during a study of T cells in Graves' hyperthyroidism and ophthalmopathy. This clonotype was seen repeatedly, ten times or more. The antigen remains undetermined. Amplified TCR beta CDR3 regions came from RNA transcripts. When the TCR CDR3 underwent first-round RT-PCR, the HTBI primer set was used. TCRdb reprocessed the multiplex PCR reads via MiXCR and lists one record per CDR3 protein. The sample lists around 440,000 distinct CDR3 sequences, around a sixth seen once, with 13% to 15% in the top ten. The study defined stable Graves' hyperthyroidism as no ophthalmopathy progression within 18 months. Disease duration under 2 months; hyperthyroidism patients were aged 18 to 65. Points from the study as a whole: Among thyroid clonotypes expanded above 0.001, most also appeared in blood. Ophthalmopathy was predicted by the model a median of roughly 6.6 months ahead of onset.

This CDR3 is built from 11 residues. Deletions cut 7 bases from V and 7 bases from J, with 11 bases between. The germline V gene encodes CDR1 SNHLY and CDR2 FYNNEI. The chain joins TRBV2 to TRBJ2-7, with D possibly matching TRBD2 (6 bases). The clonotype comes from a woman aged 18-29 years with Graves' hyperthyroidism. The sequenced sample was blood. The CDR3 sequence: CASTGGPEQYF. The CDR3 coding sequence is TGTGCCAGCACCGGGGGTCCTGAGCAGTACTTC.